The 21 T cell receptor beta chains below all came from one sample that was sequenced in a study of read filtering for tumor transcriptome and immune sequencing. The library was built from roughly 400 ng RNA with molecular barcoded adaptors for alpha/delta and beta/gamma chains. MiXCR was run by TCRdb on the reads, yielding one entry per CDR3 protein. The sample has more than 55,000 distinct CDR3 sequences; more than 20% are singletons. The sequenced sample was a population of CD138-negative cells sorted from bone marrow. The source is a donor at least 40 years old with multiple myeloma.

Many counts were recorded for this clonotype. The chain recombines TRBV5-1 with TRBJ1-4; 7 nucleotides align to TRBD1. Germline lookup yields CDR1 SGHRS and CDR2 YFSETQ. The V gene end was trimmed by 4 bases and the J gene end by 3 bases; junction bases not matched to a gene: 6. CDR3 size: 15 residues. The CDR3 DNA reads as TGCGCCAGCAGCGTACCGGGACAGTCTAATGAAAAACTGTTTTTT. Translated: CASSVPGQSNEKLFF.

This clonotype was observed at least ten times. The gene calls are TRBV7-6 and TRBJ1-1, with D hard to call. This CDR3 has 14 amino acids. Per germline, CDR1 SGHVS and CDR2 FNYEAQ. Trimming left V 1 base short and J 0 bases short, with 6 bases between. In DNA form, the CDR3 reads TGTGCCAGCAGCTTAGGAGCAATGAACACTGAAGCTTTCTTT. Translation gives CASSLGAMNTEAFF.

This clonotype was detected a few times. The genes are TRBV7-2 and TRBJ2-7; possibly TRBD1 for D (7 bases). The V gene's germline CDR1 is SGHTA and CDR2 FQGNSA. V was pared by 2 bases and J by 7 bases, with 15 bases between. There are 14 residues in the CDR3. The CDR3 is CASSLTYRGGEQYF. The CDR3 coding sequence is TGTGCCAGCAGCTTAACTTACAGGGGAGGAGAGCAGTACTTC.

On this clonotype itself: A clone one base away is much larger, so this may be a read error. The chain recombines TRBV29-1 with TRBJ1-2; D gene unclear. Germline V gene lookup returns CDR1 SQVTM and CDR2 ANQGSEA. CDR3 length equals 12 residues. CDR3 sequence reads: CSVEGAEYGYIF. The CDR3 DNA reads TGCAGCGTTGAAGGGGCAGAGTATGGCTACATCTTC.

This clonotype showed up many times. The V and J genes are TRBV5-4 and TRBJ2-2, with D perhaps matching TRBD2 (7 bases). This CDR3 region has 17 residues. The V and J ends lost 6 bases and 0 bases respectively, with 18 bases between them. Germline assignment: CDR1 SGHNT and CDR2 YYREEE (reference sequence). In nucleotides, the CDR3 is TGTGCCAGCACCCTTCACGGGGGGCAGGCGAACACCGGGGAGCTGTTTTTT. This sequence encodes CASTLHGGQANTGELFF.

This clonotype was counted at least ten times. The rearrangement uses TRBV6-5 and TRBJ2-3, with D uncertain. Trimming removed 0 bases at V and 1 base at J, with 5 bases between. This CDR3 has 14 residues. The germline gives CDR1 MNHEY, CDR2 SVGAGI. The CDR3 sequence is CASSYSGGTDTQYF. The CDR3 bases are TGTGCCAGCAGTTACTCTGGGGGCACAGATACGCAGTATTTT.

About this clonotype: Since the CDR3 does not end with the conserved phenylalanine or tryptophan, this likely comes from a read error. CDR3 sequence reads: CVSSQQGFNEQFL. The CDR3 coding sequence is TGTGTCAGCAGCCAACAGGGATTCAATGAGCAGTTCCTC. V usage is TRBV11-2 and J usage is TRBJ2-1; D may be TRBD1 (6 bases). From germline, CDR1 is SGHAT and CDR2 FQNNGV. The CDR3 runs to 13 residues.

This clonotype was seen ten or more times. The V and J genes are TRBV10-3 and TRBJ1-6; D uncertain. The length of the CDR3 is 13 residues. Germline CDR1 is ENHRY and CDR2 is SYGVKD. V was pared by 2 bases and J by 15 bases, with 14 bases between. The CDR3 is CAISEPPLQLLHF. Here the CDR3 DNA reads TGTGCCATCAGTGAGCCCCCTTTACAACTCCTCCACTTT.

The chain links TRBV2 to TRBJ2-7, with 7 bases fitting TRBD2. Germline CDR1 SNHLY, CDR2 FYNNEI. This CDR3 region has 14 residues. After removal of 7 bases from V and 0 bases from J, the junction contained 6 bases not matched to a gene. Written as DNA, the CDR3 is TGTGCCAGCATGCCTAGCGGACTCTCCTACGAGCAGTACTTC. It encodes CASMPSGLSYEQYF.

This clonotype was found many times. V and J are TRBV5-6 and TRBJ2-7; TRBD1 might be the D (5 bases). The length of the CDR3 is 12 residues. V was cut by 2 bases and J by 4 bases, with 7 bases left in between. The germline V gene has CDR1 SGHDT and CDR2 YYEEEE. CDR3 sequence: CASSLGVYEQYF. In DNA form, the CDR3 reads TGTGCCAGCAGCTTAGGGGTGTACGAGCAGTACTTC.

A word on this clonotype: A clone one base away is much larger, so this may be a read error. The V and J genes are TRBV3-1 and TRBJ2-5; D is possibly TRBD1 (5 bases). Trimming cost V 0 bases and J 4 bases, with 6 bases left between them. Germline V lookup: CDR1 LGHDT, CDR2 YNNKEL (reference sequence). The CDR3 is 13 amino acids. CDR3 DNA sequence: TGTGCCAGCAGCCAAGATAGGGGAGAGACCCAGTACTTC. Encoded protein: CASSQDRGETQYF.

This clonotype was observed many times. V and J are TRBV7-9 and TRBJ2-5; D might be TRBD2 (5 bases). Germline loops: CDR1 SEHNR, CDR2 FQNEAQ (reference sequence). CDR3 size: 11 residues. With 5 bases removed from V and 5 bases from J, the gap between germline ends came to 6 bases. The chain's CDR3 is CASSPGETQYF. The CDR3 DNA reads TGTGCCAGCAGCCCGGGGGAGACCCAGTACTTC. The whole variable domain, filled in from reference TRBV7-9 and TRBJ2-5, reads DTGVSQNPRHKITKRGQNVTFRCDPISEHNRLYWYRQTLGQGPEFLTYFQNEAQLEKSRLLSDRFSAERPKGSFSTLEIQRTEQGDSAMYLCASSPGETQYFGPGTRLLVL.

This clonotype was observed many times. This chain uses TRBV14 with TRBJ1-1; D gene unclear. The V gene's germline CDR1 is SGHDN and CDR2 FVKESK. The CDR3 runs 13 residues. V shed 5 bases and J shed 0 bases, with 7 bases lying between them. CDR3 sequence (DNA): TGTGCCAGCAGCAGGACTTTGAACACTGAAGCTTTCTTT. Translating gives CASSRTLNTEAFF. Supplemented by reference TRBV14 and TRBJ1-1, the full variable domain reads EAGVTQFPSHSVIEKGQTVTLRCDPISGHDNLYWYRRVMGKEIKFLLHFVKESKQDESGMPNNRFLAERTGGTYSTLKVQPAELEDSGVYFCASSRTLNTEAFFGQGTRLTVV.

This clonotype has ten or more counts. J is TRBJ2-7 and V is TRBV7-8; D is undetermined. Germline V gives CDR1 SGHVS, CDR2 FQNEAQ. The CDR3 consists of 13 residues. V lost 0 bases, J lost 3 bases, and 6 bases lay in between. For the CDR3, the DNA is TGTGCCAGCAGCTTAGCTAGGAACTACGAGCAGTACTTC. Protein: CASSLARNYEQYF.

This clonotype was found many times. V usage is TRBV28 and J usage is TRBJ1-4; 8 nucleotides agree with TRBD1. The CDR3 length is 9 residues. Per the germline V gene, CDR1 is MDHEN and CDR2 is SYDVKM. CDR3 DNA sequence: TGTGCGGGGACAGGAAAACTGTTTTTT. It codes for CAGTGKLFF.

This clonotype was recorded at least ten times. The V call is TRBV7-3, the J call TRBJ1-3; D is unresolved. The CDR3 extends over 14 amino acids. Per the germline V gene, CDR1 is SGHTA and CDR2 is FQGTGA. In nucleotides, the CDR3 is TGTTTGACCCGGGAGGAACGCGGGGGAAACACCATATATTTT. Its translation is CLTREERGGNTIYF.

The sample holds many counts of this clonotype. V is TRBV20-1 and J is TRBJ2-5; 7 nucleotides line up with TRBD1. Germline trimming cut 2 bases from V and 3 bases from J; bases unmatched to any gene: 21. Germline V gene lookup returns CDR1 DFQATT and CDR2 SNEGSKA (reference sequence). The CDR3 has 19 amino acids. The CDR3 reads CSARNPSRGSTLREETQYF. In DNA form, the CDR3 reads TGCAGTGCTAGAAACCCCTCCAGGGGGAGCACCCTCAGGGAAGAGACCCAGTACTTC.

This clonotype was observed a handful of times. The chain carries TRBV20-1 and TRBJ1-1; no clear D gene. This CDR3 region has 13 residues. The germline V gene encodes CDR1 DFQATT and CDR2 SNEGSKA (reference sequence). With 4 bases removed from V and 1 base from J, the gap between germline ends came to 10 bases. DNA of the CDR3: TGCAGTGCTACCCCAGAGGGGAACACTGAAGCTTTCTTT. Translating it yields CSATPEGNTEAFF.

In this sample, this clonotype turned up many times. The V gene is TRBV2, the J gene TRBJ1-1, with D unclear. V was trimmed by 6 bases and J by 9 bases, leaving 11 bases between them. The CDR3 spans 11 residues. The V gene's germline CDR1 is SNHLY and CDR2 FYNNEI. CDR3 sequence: CASSRTLKAFF. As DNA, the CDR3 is TGTGCCAGCAGCCGTACACTGAAAGCTTTCTTT.

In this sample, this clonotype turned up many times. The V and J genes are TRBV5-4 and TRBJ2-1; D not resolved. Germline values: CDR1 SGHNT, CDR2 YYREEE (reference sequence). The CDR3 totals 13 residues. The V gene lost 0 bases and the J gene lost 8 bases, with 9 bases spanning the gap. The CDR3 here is CASSLAGPDEQFF. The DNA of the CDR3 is TGTGCCAGCAGCTTGGCTGGGCCGGATGAGCAGTTCTTC.

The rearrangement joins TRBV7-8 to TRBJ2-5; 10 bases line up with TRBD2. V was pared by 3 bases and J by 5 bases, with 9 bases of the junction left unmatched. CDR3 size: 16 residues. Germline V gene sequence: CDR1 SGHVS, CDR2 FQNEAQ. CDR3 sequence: CASSLVSGRSRETQYF. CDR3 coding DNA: TGTGCCAGCAGCTTGGTTAGCGGGAGGTCTCGGGAGACCCAGTACTTC.